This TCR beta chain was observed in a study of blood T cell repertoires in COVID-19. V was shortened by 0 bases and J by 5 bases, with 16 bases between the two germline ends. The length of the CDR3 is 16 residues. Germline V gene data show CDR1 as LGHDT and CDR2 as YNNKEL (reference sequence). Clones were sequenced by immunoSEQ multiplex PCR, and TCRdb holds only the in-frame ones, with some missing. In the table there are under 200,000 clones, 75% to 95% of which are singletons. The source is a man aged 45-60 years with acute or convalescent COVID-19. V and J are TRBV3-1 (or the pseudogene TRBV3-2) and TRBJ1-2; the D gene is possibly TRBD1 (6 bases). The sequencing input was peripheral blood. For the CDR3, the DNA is TGTGCCAGCAGCCAAGATGAGAGAGGGGGAAAATATGGCTACACCTTC. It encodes CASSQDERGGKYGYTF.